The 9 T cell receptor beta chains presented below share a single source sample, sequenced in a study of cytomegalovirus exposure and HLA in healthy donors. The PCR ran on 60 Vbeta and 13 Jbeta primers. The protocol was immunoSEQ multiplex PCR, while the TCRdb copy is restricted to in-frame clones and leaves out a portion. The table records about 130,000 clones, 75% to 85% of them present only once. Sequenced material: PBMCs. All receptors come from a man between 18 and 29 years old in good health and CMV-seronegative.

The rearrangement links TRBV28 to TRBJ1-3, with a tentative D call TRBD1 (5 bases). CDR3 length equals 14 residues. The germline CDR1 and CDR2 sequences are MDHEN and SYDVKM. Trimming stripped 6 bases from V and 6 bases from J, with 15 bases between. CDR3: CASRARAVINTIYF. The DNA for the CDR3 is TGTGCCAGCAGAGCCAGGGCGGTGATAAACACCATATATTTT.

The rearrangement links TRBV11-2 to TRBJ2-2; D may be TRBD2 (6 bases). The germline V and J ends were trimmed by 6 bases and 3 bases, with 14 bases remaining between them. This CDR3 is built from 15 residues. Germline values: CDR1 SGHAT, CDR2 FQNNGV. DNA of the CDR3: TGTGCCAGCAGACCAACCGGGGGACACACCGGGGAGCTGTTTTTT. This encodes CASRPTGGHTGELFF. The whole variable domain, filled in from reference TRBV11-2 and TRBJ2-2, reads EAGVAQSPRYKIIEKRQSVAFWCNPISGHATLYWYQQILGQGPKLLIQFQNNGVVDDSQLPKDRFSAERLKGVDSTLKIQPAKLEDSAVYLCASRPTGGHTGELFFGEGSRLTVL.

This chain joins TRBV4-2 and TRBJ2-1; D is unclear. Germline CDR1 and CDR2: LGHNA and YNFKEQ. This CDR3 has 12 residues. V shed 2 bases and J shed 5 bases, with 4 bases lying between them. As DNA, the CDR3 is TGTGCCAGCAGCCAACCTGACAATGAGCAGTTCTTC. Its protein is CASSQPDNEQFF.

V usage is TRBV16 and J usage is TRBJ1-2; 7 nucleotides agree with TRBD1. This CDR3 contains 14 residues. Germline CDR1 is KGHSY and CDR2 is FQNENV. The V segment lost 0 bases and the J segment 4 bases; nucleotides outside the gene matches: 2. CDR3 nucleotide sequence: TGTGCCAGCAGCCAATCGGGACAGTCCTATGGCTACACCTTC. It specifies CASSQSGQSYGYTF.

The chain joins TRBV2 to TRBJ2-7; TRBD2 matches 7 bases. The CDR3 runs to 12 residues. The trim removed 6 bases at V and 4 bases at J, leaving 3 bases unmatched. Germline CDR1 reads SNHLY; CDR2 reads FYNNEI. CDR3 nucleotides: TGTGCCAGCAGGGGCGGGGGTTACGAGCAGTACTTC. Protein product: CASRGGGYEQYF.

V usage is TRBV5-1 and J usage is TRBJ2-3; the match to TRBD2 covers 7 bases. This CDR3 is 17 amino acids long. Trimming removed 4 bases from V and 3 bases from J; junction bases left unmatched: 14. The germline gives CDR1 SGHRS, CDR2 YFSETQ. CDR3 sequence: CASSPQPGLLSTDTQYF. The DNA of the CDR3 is TGCGCCAGCAGCCCCCAACCGGGACTACTTTCGACAGATACGCAGTATTTT.

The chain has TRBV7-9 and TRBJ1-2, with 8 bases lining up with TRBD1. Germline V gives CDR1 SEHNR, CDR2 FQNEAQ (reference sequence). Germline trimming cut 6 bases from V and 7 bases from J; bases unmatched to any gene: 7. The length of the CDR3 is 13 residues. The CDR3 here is CASSDGQGGGYTF. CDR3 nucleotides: TGTGCCAGCAGTGACGGACAGGGCGGTGGCTACACCTTC.

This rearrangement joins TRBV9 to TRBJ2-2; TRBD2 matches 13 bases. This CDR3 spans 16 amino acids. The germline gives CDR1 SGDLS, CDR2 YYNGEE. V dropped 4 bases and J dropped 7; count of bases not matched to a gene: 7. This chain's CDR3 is CASSPGLAGVGGELFF. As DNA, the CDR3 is TGTGCCAGCAGCCCAGGACTAGCGGGAGTCGGCGGGGAGCTGTTTTTT.

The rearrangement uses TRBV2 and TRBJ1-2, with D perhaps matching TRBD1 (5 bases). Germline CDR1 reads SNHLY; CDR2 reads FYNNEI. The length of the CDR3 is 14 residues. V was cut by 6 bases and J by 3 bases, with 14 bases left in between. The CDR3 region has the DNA TGTGCCAGCAGAGACCCAGGGACTTACTATGGCTACACCTTC. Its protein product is CASRDPGTYYGYTF.